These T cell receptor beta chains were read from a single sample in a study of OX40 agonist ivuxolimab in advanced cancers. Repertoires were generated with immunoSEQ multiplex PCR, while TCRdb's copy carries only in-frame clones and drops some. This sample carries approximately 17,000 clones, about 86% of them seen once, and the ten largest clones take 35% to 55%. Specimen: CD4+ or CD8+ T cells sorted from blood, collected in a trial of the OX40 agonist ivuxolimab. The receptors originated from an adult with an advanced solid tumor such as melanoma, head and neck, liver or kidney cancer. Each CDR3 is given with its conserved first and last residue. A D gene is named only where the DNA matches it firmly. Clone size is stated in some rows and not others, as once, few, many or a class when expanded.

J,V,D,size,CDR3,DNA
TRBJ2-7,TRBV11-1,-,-,CASSLSNRANEQYF,TGTGCCAGCAGCTTGTCGAACAGGGCAAACGAGCAGTACTTC
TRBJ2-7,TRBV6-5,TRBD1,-,CASSVGQGPYEQYF,TGTGCCAGCAGTGTGGGACAGGGTCCCTACGAGCAGTACTTC
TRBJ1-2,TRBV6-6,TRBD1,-,CASSFAGGYGYTF,TGTGCCAGCAGTTTTGCAGGGGGCTATGGCTACACCTTC
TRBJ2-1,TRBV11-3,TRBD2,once,CASSFGRGGYNEQFF,TGTGCCAGCAGCTTCGGGCGGGGGGGCTACAATGAGCAGTTCTTC
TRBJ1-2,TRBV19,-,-,CASTVAGEGYTF,TGTGCCAGTACGGTCGCAGGGGAAGGCTACACCTTC
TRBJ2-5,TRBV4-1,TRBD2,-,CASVSLAGGQETQYF,TGCGCCAGCGTGTCGTTGGCGGGGGGGCAGGAGACCCAGTACTTC
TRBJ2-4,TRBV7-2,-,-,CASSLTESAKNIQYF,TGTGCCAGCAGCCTCACGGAAAGCGCCAAAAACATTCAGTACTTC
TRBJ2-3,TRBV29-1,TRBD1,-,CSVEGKGQGIITDTQYF,TGCAGCGTTGAGGGGAAGGGACAGGGGATAATCACAGATACGCAGTATTTT
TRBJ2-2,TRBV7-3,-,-,CASSLGSGAATGELFF,TGTGCCAGCAGCTTAGGGTCAGGGGCTGCCACCGGGGAGCTGTTTTTT
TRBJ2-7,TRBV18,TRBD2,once,CASSPVSGGSSYEQYF,TGTGCCAGCTCACCCGTTAGCGGGGGGTCCTCCTACGAGCAGTACTTC
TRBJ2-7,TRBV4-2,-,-,CASSQDGAGGSSYEQYF,TGTGCCAGCAGCCAAGATGGGGCAGGGGGGTCCTCCTACGAGCAGTACTTC
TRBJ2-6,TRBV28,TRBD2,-,CASSLPLVGVTGGSGANVLTF,TGTGCCAGCAGTTTACCTCTCGTGGGGGTGACGGGGGGCTCTGGGGCCAACGTCCTGACTTTC
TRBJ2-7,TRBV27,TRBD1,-,CASSSTGGIYEQYF,TGTGCCAGCAGCTCGACAGGGGGGATTTACGAGCAGTACTTC
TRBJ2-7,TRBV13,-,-,CASTSAGRTYEQYF,TGTGCCAGCACCTCCGCCGGCAGGACCTACGAGCAGTACTTC
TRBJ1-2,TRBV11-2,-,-,CASSGHSNYGYTF,TGTGCCAGTTCAGGGCACTCTAACTATGGCTACACCTTC
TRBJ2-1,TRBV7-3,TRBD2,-,CASSLLAGGKYNEQFF,TGTGCCAGCAGCTTGCTAGCGGGGGGCAAATACAATGAGCAGTTCTTC
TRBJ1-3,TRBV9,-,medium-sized,CASSVGQSSGNTIYF,TGTGCCAGCAGCGTAGGACAGAGCTCTGGAAACACCATATATTTT
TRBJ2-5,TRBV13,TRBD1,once,CASSLGTSPGGQYF,TGTGCCAGCAGCTTAGGGACTTCCCCAGGGGGCCAGTACTTC
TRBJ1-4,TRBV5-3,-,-,CARSQLRRKTVF,TGTGCCAGAAGCCAACTACGGAGGAAAACTGTTTTT
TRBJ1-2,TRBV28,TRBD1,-,CASSSLNRGKGYGYTF,TGTGCCAGCAGTTCGTTAAACAGGGGGAAGGGCTATGGCTACACCTTC
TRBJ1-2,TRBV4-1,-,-,CASSRLEGRANYGYTF,TGCGCCAGCAGCCGGCTAGAAGGGAGGGCTAACTATGGCTACACCTTC
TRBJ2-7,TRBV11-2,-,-,CASSLDSPSYEQYF,TGTGCCAGCAGCTTAGATAGTCCTTCCTACGAGCAGTACTTC
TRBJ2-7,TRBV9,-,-,CASSVATGPTEQYF,TGTGCCAGCAGCGTAGCTACGGGACCTACCGAGCAGTACTTC
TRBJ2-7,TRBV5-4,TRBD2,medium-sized,CASSFLAGDSYEQYF,TGTGCCAGCAGCTTTTTAGCGGGGGACTCCTACGAGCAGTACTTC
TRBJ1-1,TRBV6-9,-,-,CASSYGTGEAFF,TGTGCCAGCAGTTACGGGACGGGAGAAGCTTTCTTT
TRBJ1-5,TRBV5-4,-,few,CASSQDVGSNQPQHF,TGCGCCAGCAGCCAAGACGTGGGCAGCAATCAGCCCCAGCATTTT
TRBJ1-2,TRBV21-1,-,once,CASTPCAGEDGYTF,TGTGCCAGCACCCCCTGTGCCGGGGAGGATGGCTACACCTTC
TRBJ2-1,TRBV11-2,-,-,CASSLRVLSSYNEQFF,TGTGCCAGCAGCTTACGTGTATTGAGCTCCTACAATGAGCAGTTCTTC
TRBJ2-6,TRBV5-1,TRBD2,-,CASSFPLAGGPFSGANVLTF,TGCGCCAGCAGCTTCCCCCTAGCGGGGGGGCCCTTCTCTGGGGCCAACGTCCTGACTTTC
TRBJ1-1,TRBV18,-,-,CASSPGGAGTEAFF,TGTGCCAGCTCACCGGGGGGCGCGGGTACTGAAGCTTTCTTT
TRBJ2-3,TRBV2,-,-,CASSQRPGYF,TGTGCCAGCAGTCAGAGGCCCGGGTATTTT
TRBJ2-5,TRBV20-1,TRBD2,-,CSAGRGETQYF,TGCAGTGCTGGGAGGGGAGAGACCCAGTACTTC
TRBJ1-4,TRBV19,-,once,CASSEVFGNEKLFF,TGTGCCAGTAGTGAGGTTTTCGGTAATGAAAAACTGTTTTTT
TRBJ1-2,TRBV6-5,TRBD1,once,CASSSNQGARGYTF,TGTGCCAGCAGTTCCAACCAGGGGGCGCGGGGCTACACCTTC
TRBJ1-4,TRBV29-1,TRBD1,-,CSVDQGTGGEKLFF,TGCAGCGTGGATCAAGGGACAGGGGGCGAAAAACTGTTTTTT
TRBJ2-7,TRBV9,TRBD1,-,CASSPRGQVEQYF,TGTGCCAGCAGCCCCAGGGGGCAAGTCGAGCAGTACTTC
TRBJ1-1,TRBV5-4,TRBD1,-,CASSLPGEGATEAFF,TGTGCCAGCAGCTTACCCGGGGAGGGGGCCACTGAAGCTTTCTTT
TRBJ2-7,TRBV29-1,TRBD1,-,CSVAGSRQGAPYEQYF,TGCAGCGTCGCTGGTTCCCGACAGGGGGCCCCCTACGAGCAGTACTTC
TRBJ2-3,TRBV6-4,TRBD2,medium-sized,CASSDSTSGGADTQYF,TGTGCCAGCAGTGACTCGACTAGCGGGGGGGCAGATACGCAGTATTTT
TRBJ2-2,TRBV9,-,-,CASSVSGPGELFF,TGTGCCAGCAGCGTCTCGGGGCCCGGGGAGCTGTTTTTT
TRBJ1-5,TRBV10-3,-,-,CAISDPNQPQHF,TGTGCCATAAGTGACCCTAATCAGCCCCAGCATTTT
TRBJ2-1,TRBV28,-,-,CASSLQRGAEQFF,TGTGCCAGCAGTCTACAGAGGGGCGCTGAGCAGTTCTTC
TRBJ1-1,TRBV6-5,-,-,CASRPQNTEAFF,TGTGCCAGCAGACCACAGAACACTGAAGCTTTCTTT
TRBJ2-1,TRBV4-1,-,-,CASSPKTPGPYNEQFF,TGCGCCAGCAGCCCCAAAACCCCGGGACCATACAATGAGCAGTTCTTC
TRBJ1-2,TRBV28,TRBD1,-,CASSSMTGGVNGYTF,TGTGCCAGCAGTTCTATGACAGGGGGGGTCAATGGCTACACCTTC
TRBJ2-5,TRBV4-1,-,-,CASSQRGGQETQYF,TGCGCCAGCAGCCAAAGAGGGGGCCAAGAGACCCAGTACTTC
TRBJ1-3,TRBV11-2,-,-,CASSFHSAGDGNTIYF,TGTGCCAGCAGCTTTCACTCAGCAGGGGATGGAAACACCATATATTTT
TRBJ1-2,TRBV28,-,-,CASSLLEPGGLGYTF,TGTGCCAGCAGTTTATTGGAGCCCGGTGGCCTTGGCTACACCTTC
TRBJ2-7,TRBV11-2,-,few,CASSLGPGGQIYEQYF,TGTGCCAGCAGCTTAGGTCCGGGGGGCCAAATCTACGAGCAGTACTTC
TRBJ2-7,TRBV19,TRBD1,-,CASSNTGGALVEQYF,TGTGCCAGTAGTAATACAGGGGGCGCGTTGGTCGAGCAGTACTTC
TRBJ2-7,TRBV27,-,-,CASSFRSSYEQYF,TGTGCCAGCAGTTTCCGCTCGTCCTACGAGCAGTACTTC
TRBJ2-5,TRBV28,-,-,CASSLPFQETQYF,TGTGCCAGCAGTCTGCCCTTCCAAGAGACCCAGTACTTC
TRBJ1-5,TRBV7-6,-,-,CASTQGPVNQPQHF,TGTGCCAGCACCCAAGGCCCAGTAAATCAGCCCCAGCATTTT
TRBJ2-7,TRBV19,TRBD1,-,CASSMGQRGSYEQYF,TGTGCCAGTAGTATGGGACAGAGAGGGTCCTACGAGCAGTACTTC
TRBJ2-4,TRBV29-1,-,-,CSVSQITKNIQYF,TGCAGCGTTTCACAGATCACCAAAAACATTCAGTACTTC
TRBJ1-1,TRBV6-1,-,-,CASSEQDTSWGTEAFF,TGTGCCAGCAGTGAACAAGACACCTCTTGGGGCACTGAAGCTTTCTTT
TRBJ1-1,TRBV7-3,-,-,CASRLERNTEAFF,TGTGCCAGCAGACTTGAGAGGAACACTGAAGCTTTCTTT
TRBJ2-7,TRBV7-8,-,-,CASSLGAGIYSYEQYF,TGTGCCAGCAGCTTAGGGGCAGGGATCTACTCCTACGAGCAGTACTTC
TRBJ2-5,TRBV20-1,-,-,CSASGETQYF,TGCAGTGCTAGTGGGGAGACCCAGTACTTC